The clone carrying this TCR beta chain was seen only a few times. The data belong to a study of blood T cell repertoires in COVID-19. Study information: Whether acute or convalescent, the COVID-19 samples came from the United States, Italy and Spain.

The CDR3 has 15 residues. Germline-derived CDR1 and CDR2 are SGHRS and YFSETQ. V was pared by 4 bases and J by 0 bases, with 13 bases between. Source study methods: Amplified reference gene primers provided the basis for estimating nucleated cell counts. The data were produced by immunoSEQ multiplex PCR, yet TCRdb's version contains in-frame clones alone and is incomplete. Clonal size and the V and J genes are those of that table, whereas D and trimming came from the DNA. The table records under 250,000 clones, approximately 82% of them present only once. Sequences were obtained from peripheral blood. This receptor was obtained from an elderly woman with acute or convalescent COVID-19. V gene TRBV5-1 combines with J gene TRBJ1-1, with D possibly being TRBD1 (5 bases). For the CDR3, the DNA is TGCGCCAGCAGCCCCGCCGGGGGAATGAACACTGAAGCTTTCTTT. Translated, it gives CASSPAGGMNTEAFF.